These 13 T cell receptor beta chains were all obtained from the same sample, sequenced in a study of cytomegalovirus exposure and HLA in healthy donors. Amplification used 60 Vbeta primers and 13 Jbeta primers. Produced via immunoSEQ multiplex PCR; TCRdb's table is partial and in-frame only. The sample has approximately 160,000 clones, over 60% seen once. Sequencing was performed on PBMCs. Receptors originate from a woman in her 30s in good health and CMV-seropositive.

This clone was recorded a few times. This chain links TRBV19 with TRBJ1-3; 11 nucleotides match TRBD1. With 9 bases clipped from V and 5 bases from J, the junction kept 15 bases outside the gene matches. Germline CDR1 LNHDA, CDR2 SQIVND (reference sequence). The CDR3 has 17 amino acids. The CDR3 region has the DNA TGTGCCAGCCAACCCGGGACAGGGGGAGGTCGAAGAAACACCATATATTTT. Translation: CASQPGTGGGRRNTIYF.

CDR3 protein: CAINTASYGYTF. The CDR3 coding sequence is TGTGCCATTAATACAGCCTCCTATGGCTACACCTTC. The J gene is TRBJ1-2, the V gene TRBV28; D not resolved. With 10 bases removed from V and 4 bases from J, the gap between germline ends came to 13 bases. Germline V gives CDR1 MDHEN, CDR2 SYDVKM. The CDR3 length is 12 residues.

The chain links TRBV13 to TRBJ2-5; 11 positions agree with TRBD1. Unmatched junction bases numbered 13, after V lost 5 bases and J lost 11 bases. The CDR3 is made up of 15 amino acids. The V gene's germline CDR1 is PRHDT and CDR2 FYEKMQ (reference sequence). The CDR3 region is CASSLRDRGSRKQYF. The CDR3 DNA reads as TGTGCCAGCAGCCTCCGGGACAGGGGGTCTAGGAAGCAGTACTTC. Filled out from reference TRBV13 and TRBJ2-5, the complete variable domain reads AAGVIQSPRHLIKEKRETATLKCYPIPRHDTVYWYQQGPGQDPQFLISFYEKMQSDKGSIPDRFSAQQFSDYHSELNMSSLELGDSALYFCASSLRDRGSRKQYFGPGTRLLVL.

This chain joins TRBV5-4 and TRBJ2-3; 9 bases are a match to TRBD2. This CDR3 region has 16 residues. Germline trimming cut 2 bases from V and 2 bases from J; bases unmatched to any gene: 6. Germline V gene sequence: CDR1 SGHNT, CDR2 YYREEE (reference sequence). CDR3 sequence reads: CASSLRLAANTDTQYF. The DNA for the CDR3 is TGTGCCAGCAGCTTACGACTAGCGGCAAACACAGATACGCAGTATTTT.

This clone was seen more than once but under ten times. The chain carries TRBV28 and TRBJ2-7, with TRBD1 matching over 9 bases. V was clipped by 3 bases and J by 6 bases; unmatched bases: 6. The length of the CDR3 is 14 residues. Germline V CDR1 and CDR2: MDHEN, SYDVKM. CDR3 sequence (DNA): TGTGCCAGCAGTTTGGGGGGACAGGGACGCGAGCAGTACTTC. It translates to CASSLGGQGREQYF.

This clone occurred once. This rearrangement joins TRBV9 to TRBJ1-6, with 10 bases that match TRBD1. The J segment lost 11 bases and the V segment lost 4 bases, leaving 9 bases of the junction unmatched. Germline CDR1 and CDR2: SGDLS and YYNGEE. CDR3 length: 15 amino acids. CDR3 DNA sequence: TGTGCCAGCAGCAAAGACGGACAGGGGGATCCACCCCTCCACTTT. It codes for CASSKDGQGDPPLHF. The full variable domain, with the rest looked up from reference TRBV9 and TRBJ1-6, is DSGVTQTPKHLITATGQRVTLRCSPRSGDLSVYWYQQSLDQGLQFLIQYYNGEERAKGNILERFSAQQFPDLHSELNLSSLELGDSALYFCASSKDGQGDPPLHFGNGTRLTVT.

The chain couples TRBV19 to TRBJ2-1, with D unclear. Germline V gene data show CDR1 as LNHDA and CDR2 as SQIVND (reference sequence). There are 13 residues in the CDR3. Trimming left V 3 bases short and J 0 bases short, with 3 bases between. CDR3 region: CASSISSYNEQFF. CDR3 bases: TGTGCCAGTAGTATCAGCTCCTACAATGAGCAGTTCTTC.

This clone appeared once. This chain connects TRBV6-5 to TRBJ2-4; 7 nucleotides agree with TRBD1. The CDR3 is 13 amino acids. J lost 6 bases, V lost 8 bases, and 7 bases had no gene match. Looked up from germline, CDR1 is MNHEY and CDR2 is SVGAGI. The CDR3 DNA reads TGTGCCAGCGGCACGGGACAGTTAAACATTCAGTACTTC. Its translation is CASGTGQLNIQYF.

Notes on this clone: The conserved phenylalanine or tryptophan is not found at the CDR3 terminus, so this likely reflects a read error. The limits of the CDR3 on the DNA are not certain, so only TCRdb's listed CDR3 is given. CDR3 loop: CASSIGTGGSISY. The V and J genes are TRBV6-1 and TRBJ1-6; the tabulated D call, TRBD1, remains unverified against the DNA. The CDR3 spans 13 amino acids, including both terminal residues. CDR1 MNHNS and CDR2 SASEGT come from the germline V gene.

The chain uses TRBV27 and TRBJ2-3; 7 positions match TRBD2. With 5 bases clipped from V and 10 bases from J, the junction kept 15 bases outside the gene matches. The CDR3 sequence is 15 residues long. Germline CDR1 and CDR2: MNHEY and SMNVEV (reference sequence). This CDR3 is CASSPLGLVVLSQYF. The CDR3 nucleotides are TGTGCCAGCAGTCCTCTTGGACTAGTCGTCTTGTCGCAGTATTTT.

The chain is built from TRBV27 and TRBJ1-3; D ambiguous. Trimming shortened V by 2 bases and J by 2 bases, and 4 bases separated the two germline ends. CDR1 and CDR2 from the germline V gene are MNHEY and SMNVEV (reference sequence). The CDR3 has 13 amino acids. As DNA, the CDR3 is TGTGCCAGCAGTTTAGGAGCTGGAAACACCATATATTTT. Amino acid sequence: CASSLGAGNTIYF.

This rearrangement joins TRBV7-9 to TRBJ2-3; 7 bases line up with TRBD1. Per germline, CDR1 SEHNR and CDR2 FQNEAQ (reference sequence). This CDR3 spans 15 amino acids. Germline trimming cut 4 bases from V and 5 bases from J; bases unmatched to any gene: 9. Here the CDR3 reads CASSSTFRQGDTQYF. In nucleotides, the CDR3 is TGTGCCAGCAGCTCCACGTTCCGACAGGGAGATACGCAGTATTTT.

The CDR3 coding sequence is TGTGCCAGCAGTTATATACCGACAGGGGTGGACACTGAAGCTTTCTTT. It yields the protein CASSYIPTGVDTEAFF. The chain combines TRBV6-5 with TRBJ1-1; the match to TRBD1 covers 8 bases. Germline V gives CDR1 MNHEY, CDR2 SVGAGI. CDR3 length equals 16 residues. V was clipped by 3 bases and J by 3 bases; unmatched bases: 9.